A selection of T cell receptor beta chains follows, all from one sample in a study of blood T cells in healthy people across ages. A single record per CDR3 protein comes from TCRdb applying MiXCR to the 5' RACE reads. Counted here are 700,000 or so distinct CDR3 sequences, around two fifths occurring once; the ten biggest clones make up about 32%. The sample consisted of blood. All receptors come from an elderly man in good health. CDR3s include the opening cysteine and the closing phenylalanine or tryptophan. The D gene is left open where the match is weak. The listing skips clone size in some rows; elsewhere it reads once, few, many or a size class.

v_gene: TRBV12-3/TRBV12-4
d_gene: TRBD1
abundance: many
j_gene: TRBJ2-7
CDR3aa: CASSLGGQGQYEQYF
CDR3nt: TGTGCCAGCAGTTTAGGGGGACAGGGCCAGTACGAGCAGTACTTC

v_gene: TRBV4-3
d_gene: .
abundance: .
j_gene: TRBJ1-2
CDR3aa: CASSQDLGSYYGYTF
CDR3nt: TGCGCCAGCAGCCAAGATCTGGGGTCCTACTATGGCTACACCTTC

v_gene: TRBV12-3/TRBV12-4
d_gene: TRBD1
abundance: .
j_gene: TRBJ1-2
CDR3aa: CASSPTGGPIFANYGYTF
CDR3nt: TGTGCCAGCAGTCCCACAGGGGGCCCCATCTTTGCTAACTATGGCTACACCTTC

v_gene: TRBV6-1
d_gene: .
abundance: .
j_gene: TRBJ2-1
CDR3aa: CASSGTLATLYNEQFF
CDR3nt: TGTGCCAGCAGTGGTACTCTAGCAACCCTCTACAATGAGCAGTTCTTC

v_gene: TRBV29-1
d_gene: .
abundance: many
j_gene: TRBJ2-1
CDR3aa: CSVDNPSWRFF
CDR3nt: TGCAGCGTTGATAATCCTAGTTGGCGGTTCTTC

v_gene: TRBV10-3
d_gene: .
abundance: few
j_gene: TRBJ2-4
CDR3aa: CAISGRGQEDIQYF
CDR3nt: TGTGCCATCAGTGGCCGGGGACAAGAAGACATTCAGTACTTC

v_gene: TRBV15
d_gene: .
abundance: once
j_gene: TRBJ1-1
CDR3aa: CATSRGGGLNTEAFF
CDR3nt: TGTGCCACCAGCAGAGGAGGAGGGCTGAACACTGAAGCTTTCTTT

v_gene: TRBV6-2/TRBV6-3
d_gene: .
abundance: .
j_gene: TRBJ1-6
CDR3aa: CASSPNRVSPLHF
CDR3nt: TGTGCCAGCAGCCCAAACAGGGTTTCACCCCTCCACTTT

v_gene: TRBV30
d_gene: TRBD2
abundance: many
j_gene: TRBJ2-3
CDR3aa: CAWSRREGDTQYF
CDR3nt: TGTGCCTGGAGTAGGAGGGAGGGCGATACGCAGTATTTT

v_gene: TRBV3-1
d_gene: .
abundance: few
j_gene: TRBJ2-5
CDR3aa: CASSQEGSAETYF
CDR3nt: TGTGCCAGCAGCCAAGAGGGTTCGGCAGAAACGTACTTC

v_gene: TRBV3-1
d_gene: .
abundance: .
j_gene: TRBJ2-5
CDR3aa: CASSPQTVRGETQYF
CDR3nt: TGTGCCAGCAGCCCTCAGACTGTACGGGGAGAGACCCAGTACTTC

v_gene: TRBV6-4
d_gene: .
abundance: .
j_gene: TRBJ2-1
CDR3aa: CASSDSRVGEQFF
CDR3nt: TGTGCCAGCAGTGACTCGAGGGTTGGTGAGCAGTTCTTC

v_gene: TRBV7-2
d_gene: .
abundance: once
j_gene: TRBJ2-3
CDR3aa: CASSPNRVDTQYF
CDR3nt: TGTGCCAGCAGCCCAAACAGGGTCGATACGCAGTATTTT

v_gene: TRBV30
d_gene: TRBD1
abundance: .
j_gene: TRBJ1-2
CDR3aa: CAWARGAQGYTF
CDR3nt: TGTGCCTGGGCCAGGGGGGCGCAGGGCTACACCTTC

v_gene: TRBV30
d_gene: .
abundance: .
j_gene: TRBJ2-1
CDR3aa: CAQRGGGSYNEQFF
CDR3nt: TGTGCCCAAAGGGGTGGGGGGTCCTACAATGAGCAGTTCTTC

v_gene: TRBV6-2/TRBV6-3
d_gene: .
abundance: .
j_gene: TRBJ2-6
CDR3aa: CAISPNGANVLTF
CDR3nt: TGTGCCATTTCGCCGAACGGGGCCAACGTCCTGACTTTC

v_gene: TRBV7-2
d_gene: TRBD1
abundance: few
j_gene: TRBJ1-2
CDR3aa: CASSLETGRAYGYTF
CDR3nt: TGTGCCAGCAGCTTAGAGACAGGGCGCGCCTATGGCTACACCTTC

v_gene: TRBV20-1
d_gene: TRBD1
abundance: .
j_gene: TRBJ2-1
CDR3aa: CSASPFEDRGRGDEQFF
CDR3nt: TGCAGTGCTAGTCCCTTCGAGGACAGGGGGCGGGGGGATGAGCAGTTCTTC

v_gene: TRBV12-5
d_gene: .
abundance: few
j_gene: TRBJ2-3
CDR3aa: CASGLETDTQYF
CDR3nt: TGTGCTAGTGGCCTAGAAACAGATACGCAGTATTTT

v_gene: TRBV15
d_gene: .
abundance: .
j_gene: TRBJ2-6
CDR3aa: CATSRGGVSGANVLTF
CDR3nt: TGTGCCACCAGCAGAGGCGGGGTATCTGGGGCCAACGTCCTGACTTTC

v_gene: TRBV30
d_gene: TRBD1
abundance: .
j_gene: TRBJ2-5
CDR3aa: CACPGQGINEQYF
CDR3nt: TGTGCCTGTCCGGGACAGGGCATAAATGAGCAGTACTTC

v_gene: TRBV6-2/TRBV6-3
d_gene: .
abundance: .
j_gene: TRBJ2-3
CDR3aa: CASTISDPGVADTQYF
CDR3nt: TGTGCCAGCACCATCAGTGACCCAGGGGTCGCAGATACGCAGTATTTT